The present T cell receptor (beta chain) was sequenced within a study of blood T cell repertoires in COVID-19 (dated by TCRdb to 2019 to 2021). Regarding the study in general: The collaborator samples originated in the United States, Italy and Spain and spanned the acute and convalescent phases of COVID-19. The material from the prospective study consisted of cDNA or gDNA derived from T cells, B-cell-depleted T cells, or PBMCs. Subjects who had been exposed to COVID-19, were actively infected with it, or had recovered from it provided the deeply sampled blood TCRbeta repertoires that made up the dataset. A freely available public database, intended as a resource for researchers studying the immune response to SARS-CoV-2, is where the repertoires were released. The samples were drawn from two sources: the first 160 participants of the ongoing ImmuneRACE study, and 1,000 to 1,500 subjects contributed by 6 global collaborators. Sample metadata almost always included a de-identified subject ID, COVID-19 status, age in years and sex. HLA class I and class II types, where available, came from metadata supplied by the sample provider rather than from assay-based typing. Here is what the overall study found, with its caveats: How much clinical and demographic metadata was included differed by source and by participant, and the metadata was provided uncurated.

Collaborating institutions collected whole blood in K2EDTA tubes following their own protocols. For TCRbeta analysis, collaborators shipped samples as frozen whole blood, isolated PBMCs, or DNA extracted from either of those sample types. Spanning cysteine to phenylalanine, the CDR3 consists of 15 amino acids. Only CDR3 DNA remains: 45 bases, in frame from the first base. Trimming leaves V shorter by 7 bases and J shorter by 4 bases, with the junction holding 11 bases beyond the gene matches. Per the germline V gene, SGHRS is the CDR1 and YFSETQ is the CDR2. Turning to this clone: This clone's antigen is unknown. The record has no base qualities; no much larger clone is one base away.

The immunoSEQ Assay, a bias-controlled multiplex PCR, was used to amplify TCRbeta CDR3 regions from genomic DNA. As for how the authors treated the data: Nucleated cell counts per sample were estimated from amplification of reference gene primers within the assay. Sequence reads were collapsed and filtered to measure the absolute abundance of every unique TCRbeta CDR3 rearrangement. For each sample, productive Simpson clonality was calculated by taking the square root of Simpson's diversity index across productive rearrangements. TCRdb stores this immuneACCESS table with in-frame sequences only. Part of the clones is absent; in the studies checked, under half of the shortfall reflects unresolved V genes, and no reason is known for the rest. That table furnishes V, J and clone size, whereas the DNA furnished D and trimming. For this sample the table gives a few hundred thousand clones, of which around 87% were detected only once. The ten largest clones represent more than 3% of the sample.

The source is a woman aged 45-65 years with active or convalescent COVID-19. This chain is built from TRBV5-1 and TRBJ1-3; 7 bases in between match TRBD1. Specimen: peripheral blood. The DNA sequence is given as TGCGCCAGCGGGGAAGAGACAGGGTACGGAAACACCATATATTTT. It encodes CASGEETGYGNTIYF.